The 27 T cell receptor beta chains in this list originate from one sample, sequenced in a study of T cells expressing NK-cell markers. TCRdb reanalyzed the 5' RACE reads and collapses them to one entry per CDR3 protein, without DNA. The sample holds approximately 440,000 distinct CDR3 sequences. Input material: blood T cells: a sorted CD56 or NKG2C T cell subset, CD4+ or CD8+ T cells, or bulk PBMC T cells (not recorded which). These TCRs come from a woman aged 50 to 60 in good health.

The chain has TRBV5-6 and TRBJ1-1; TCRdb returns TRBD1, unconfirmable since there is no DNA. Germline V CDR1 and CDR2: SGHDT, YYEEEE. This CDR3 has 15 amino acids. The CDR3 is CASSLVGAQDTEAFF.

V gene TRBV3-1 combines with J gene TRBJ2-1; TCRdb's D call of TRBD2 is untestable without DNA. The CDR3 length is 14 residues. Germline CDR1 reads LGHDT; CDR2 reads YNNKEL (reference sequence). The CDR3 sequence: CASSEGLPPNEQFF.

The genes are TRBV16 and TRBJ2-3. The length of the CDR3 is 14 residues. Germline V gene sequence: CDR1 KGHSY, CDR2 FQNENV. CDR3 amino acids: CASSLMERSNTQYF.

V is TRBV6-2 or TRBV6-3 and J is TRBJ2-5; the D call of TRBD2 rests on TCRdb alone, since no DNA is present to check it. CDR3 length equals 16 residues. Germline V gives CDR1 MNHEY, CDR2 SVGEGT. CDR3 sequence: CASSKSLAVLQETQYF.

The CDR3 sequence is CASIRASGTDTQYF. The rearrangement joins TRBV7-9 to TRBJ2-3; TCRdb names TRBD2, which stays unverified in the absence of DNA. The V gene's germline CDR1 is SEHNR and CDR2 FQNEAQ (reference sequence). This CDR3 spans 14 amino acids.

The CDR3 sequence is CASSQVGGRTNEKLFF. The chain couples TRBV5-1 to TRBJ1-4. Germline-derived CDR1 and CDR2 are SGHRS and YFSETQ. There are 16 residues in the CDR3.

The chain employs TRBV7-9 and TRBJ1-2. The CDR3 spans 13 residues. Germline V CDR1 and CDR2: SEHNR, FQNEAQ (reference sequence). CDR3 protein: CASSGRTLYGYTF.

This chain links TRBV4-2 with TRBJ2-7. The germline CDR1 and CDR2 sequences are LGHNA and YNFKEQ. The CDR3 is 17 residues long. The CDR3 sequence is CASSQEIFPTANYEQYF.

This chain connects TRBV11-2 to TRBJ1-4; the TCRdb D gene call, TRBD1, has no DNA to confirm it. From germline, CDR1 is SGHAT and CDR2 FQNNGV. The CDR3 has 14 amino acids. The CDR3 spells CASSLGNRMGKLFF.

This rearrangement joins TRBV5-1 to TRBJ2-3; the D gene TCRdb calls, TRBD2, cannot be checked with no DNA. Per germline, CDR1 SGHRS and CDR2 YFSETQ. The CDR3 covers 15 residues. The CDR3 region is CASRLAGGPRDTQYF. The variable domain in full, completed from reference TRBV5-1 and TRBJ2-3, reads KAGVTQTPRYLIKTRGQQVTLSCSPISGHRSVSWYQQTPGQGLQFLFEYFSETQRNKGNFPGRFSGRQFSNSRSEMNVSTLELGDSALYLCASRLAGGPRDTQYFGPGTRLTVL.

This rearrangement joins TRBV27 to TRBJ2-3; TCRdb outputs TRBD2, but without DNA this stays unchecked. This CDR3 is built from 15 residues. Germline assignment: CDR1 MNHEY and CDR2 SMNVEV (reference sequence). The CDR3 reads CASSFIAGGLDTQYF.

The rearrangement joins TRBV29-1 to TRBJ2-3; the TRBD1 assignment by TCRdb is unverifiable without DNA. The CDR3 has 13 amino acids. Germline V gives CDR1 SQVTM, CDR2 ANQGSEA. CDR3 residues: CSVDETGAGTQYF.

This chain links TRBV10-3 with TRBJ2-4; TCRdb calls TRBD2, which cannot be checked without DNA. The V gene's germline CDR1 is ENHRY and CDR2 SYGVKD. This CDR3 contains 13 residues. The CDR3 loop is CAIGGRAENIQYF.

This rearrangement joins TRBV27 to TRBJ2-3; TCRdb calls TRBD2, which cannot be checked without DNA. This CDR3 comprises 15 residues. Germline V gene lookup returns CDR1 MNHEY and CDR2 SMNVEV (reference sequence). The CDR3 spells CASSFQGLFTDTQYF.

The genes are TRBV6-4 and TRBJ1-1; TCRdb's D gene call, TRBD1, goes unchecked for lack of DNA. CDR3 length: 14 residues. Germline loops: CDR1 MRHNA, CDR2 SNTAGT. CDR3 residues: CASRDSDRGTEAFF.

The V gene is TRBV19, the J gene TRBJ2-7; TCRdb proposes TRBD1, but this gene call is untestable without DNA. Germline assignment: CDR1 LNHDA and CDR2 SQIVND (reference sequence). This CDR3 spans 16 amino acids. CDR3 residues: CASSSPRTGISYEQYF.

The chain is built from TRBV11-2 and TRBJ2-1; TCRdb's D call, TRBD1, is unchecked because there is no DNA. CDR3 length: 17 residues. CDR1 and CDR2 (germline): SGHAT, FQNNGV. CDR3 protein: CASSFLWGGSSYNEQFF.

The CDR3 spells CASSYLVGELFF. The V call is TRBV7-9, the J call TRBJ2-2. The CDR3 is 12 residues long. Germline CDR1 is SEHNR and CDR2 is FQNEAQ (reference sequence). The complete variable domain, with remaining parts taken from reference TRBV7-9 and TRBJ2-2, reads DTGVSQNPRHKITKRGQNVTFRCDPISEHNRLYWYRQTLGQGPEFLTYFQNEAQLEKSRLLSDRFSAERPKGSFSTLEIQRTEQGDSAMYLCASSYLVGELFFGEGSRLTVL.

The chain has TRBV20-1 and TRBJ1-1; no DNA is available, so the TRBD1 call from TCRdb remains unchecked. The CDR3 has 15 residues. Germline assignment: CDR1 DFQATT and CDR2 SNEGSKA (reference sequence). CDR3 protein: CSAPDRGIVGTEAFF.

The chain uses TRBV20-1 and TRBJ2-3; TCRdb's assignment of TRBD1 cannot be checked, as there is no DNA. The CDR3 loop spans 15 amino acids. Germline CDR1 reads DFQATT; CDR2 reads SNEGSKA (reference sequence). This CDR3 reads CSAKQGAVHTDTQYF.

This chain links TRBV3-1 with TRBJ1-3. CDR1 LGHDT and CDR2 YNNKEL come from the germline V gene (reference sequence). This CDR3 spans 15 amino acids. The CDR3 loop reads CASSLLPTRGNTIYF.

This chain links TRBV12-3 or TRBV12-4 with TRBJ2-3; with no DNA, the TCRdb D assignment of TRBD2 cannot be verified. The CDR3 contains 14 residues. CDR3 in amino acids: CASSPSTSGDTQYF.

V and J are TRBV6-5 and TRBJ2-5. The CDR3 runs 13 residues. CDR1 and CDR2 (germline): MNHEY, SVGAGI. CDR3 sequence: CASSYPQQETQYF.

The chain recombines TRBV20-1 with TRBJ2-1; TCRdb's D call of TRBD2 is untestable without DNA. The CDR3 extends over 16 amino acids. The V gene's germline CDR1 is DFQATT and CDR2 SNEGSKA (reference sequence). CDR3 sequence reads: CSARREGVSSYNEQFF.

CDR3 loop: CASSLEYRNQPQHF. V usage is TRBV5-5 and J usage is TRBJ1-5. Germline CDR1 SGHKS, CDR2 YYEKEE (reference sequence). This CDR3 has 14 amino acids.

The chain has TRBV5-5 and TRBJ1-5. This CDR3 contains 14 residues. Germline loops: CDR1 SGHKS, CDR2 YYEKEE (reference sequence). The CDR3 here is CASSLDGRIQPQHF.

The chain is built from TRBV5-1 and TRBJ1-6; the D call from TCRdb, TRBD1, cannot be confirmed without DNA. Germline-derived CDR1 and CDR2 are SGHRS and YFSETQ. The CDR3 has 14 residues. The CDR3 here is CASSEDRGLSPLHF.